Listed below are T cell receptor beta chains from one sample, sequenced in a study of T cells after yellow fever vaccination. TCRdb independently ran MiXCR on the 5' RACE reads; one entry per CDR3 protein. The sample lists around 300,000 distinct CDR3 sequences, roughly 4.3% occurring once. Sequences were derived from PBMCs, sampled 15 days after the yellow fever booster vaccination. These receptors were collected from a man between 18 and 35 years old who received the YFV17D yellow fever vaccine. CDR3s include the opening cysteine and the closing phenylalanine or tryptophan. D genes are given only for firm matches. Clone size is shown for a subset of rows, as once, few, many or a class of expanded clone.

many | . | TRBJ1-1 | TRBV14 | TGTGCCAGCAGCCCAATCCAGGGGCCCACTGAAGCTTTCTTT | CASSPIQGPTEAFF
many | TRBD1 | TRBJ1-5 | TRBV19 | TGTGCCAGCACCAGGGGGCATATGGGTCAGCCCCAGCATTTT | CASTRGHMGQPQHF
few | TRBD2 | TRBJ2-5 | TRBV7-6 | TGTGCCAGCAGCGTGACTAGCGGGGGAACAGAGACCCAGTACTTC | CASSVTSGGTETQYF
many | TRBD2 | TRBJ2-1 | TRBV7-2 | TGCGCCAGCAGCTTGGGGCGGGGGGGATACAATGAGCAGTTCTTC | CASSLGRGGYNEQFF
many | TRBD2 | TRBJ2-3 | TRBV5-6 | TGTGCCAGCAGTCCTCCGGGACTAGCGGGGGTAGATACGCAGTATTTT | CASSPPGLAGVDTQYF
many | . | TRBJ1-1 | TRBV12-3/TRBV12-4 | TGTGCCAGCAGTTTGAGGTTCACTGAAGCTTTCTTT | CASSLRFTEAFF
many | . | TRBJ1-4 | TRBV4-2 | TGTGCCAGCAGCCAAGATCGGGGACTGTTTTTT | CASSQDRGLFF
. | . | TRBJ2-3 | TRBV19 | TGTGCCAGTAGTGCGGGGGGACAGAGTACGGATACGCAGTATTTT | CASSAGGQSTDTQYF
. | TRBD1 | TRBJ2-7 | TRBV6-5 | TGTGCCAGCAGTTACTACACAGGGGGGTCCTACGAGCAGTACTTC | CASSYYTGGSYEQYF
many | TRBD1 | TRBJ2-1 | TRBV5-1 | TGCGCCAGCAGCCACAAGATGACAGGGGACAATGAGCAGTTCTTC | CASSHKMTGDNEQFF
few | . | TRBJ1-2 | TRBV28 | TGTGCCAGCAGTTTAGGACTAAAGGGCTATGGCTACACCTTC | CASSLGLKGYGYTF
. | TRBD1 | TRBJ1-2 | TRBV2 | TGTGCCAGCAGTTTAACCGGGACAGGGGGGCATGGCTACACCTTC | CASSLTGTGGHGYTF